The next 22 T cell receptor beta chains were all read from a single sample in a study of blood T cell repertoires in COVID-19. The data were produced by immunoSEQ multiplex PCR, yet TCRdb's version contains in-frame clones alone and is incomplete. The data contain under 250,000 clones, about 85% of them singletons. The material sequenced was peripheral blood. Receptors originate from a man aged 35 to 55 with acute or convalescent COVID-19.

V usage is TRBV4-1 and J usage is TRBJ1-5, with D hard to call. Germline V gives CDR1 MGHRA, CDR2 YSYEKL. Trimming took off 1 base at V and 3 bases at J, with 10 bases between the two ends. This CDR3 has 15 amino acids. The CDR3 nucleotides read TGCGCCAGCAGCCAAGTGGAGGGCGACAATCAGCCCCAGCATTTT. This encodes CASSQVEGDNQPQHF.

Here the CDR3 reads CASSIGQYYSGNTIYF. DNA for the CDR3: TGCGCCAGCAGCATCGGACAGTACTACTCTGGAAACACCATATATTTT. V usage is TRBV5-1 and J usage is TRBJ1-3, with D tentatively TRBD1 (6 bases). With 4 bases removed from V and 0 bases from J, the gap between germline ends came to 14 bases. The CDR3 consists of 16 residues. Looked up from germline, CDR1 is SGHRS and CDR2 is YFSETQ.

The chain combines TRBV3-1 (or the pseudogene TRBV3-2) with TRBJ2-2; D may be TRBD1 (5 bases). The germline V gene has CDR1 LGHDT and CDR2 YNNKEL (reference sequence). The CDR3 runs 15 residues. V was shortened by 4 bases and J by 2 bases, with 11 bases between the two germline ends. DNA for the CDR3: TGTGCCAGCAGCCGTCTAGGGGCCAACACCGGGGAGCTGTTTTTT. This encodes CASSRLGANTGELFF.

The rearrangement uses TRBV15 and TRBJ1-4, with a tentative D call TRBD1 (5 bases). CDR1 LNHNV and CDR2 YYDKDF come from the germline V gene (reference sequence). The CDR3 is 14 amino acids. Trimming removed 5 bases from V and 8 bases from J, with 15 bases in between. The CDR3: CATSSDPGWEKLFF. Written as DNA, the CDR3 is TGTGCCACCAGCTCGGACCCAGGGTGGGAAAAACTGTTTTTT.

V is TRBV5-6 and J is TRBJ2-7, with D possibly matching TRBD1 (6 bases). Trimming took off 1 base at V and 2 bases at J, with 19 bases between the two ends. Germline CDR1 SGHDT, CDR2 YYEEEE. This CDR3 contains 17 residues. Here the CDR3 reads CASSLNQGLAAPYEQYF. The CDR3 bases are TGTGCCAGCAGCTTGAACCAGGGGCTAGCTGCCCCCTACGAGCAGTACTTC.

This chain connects TRBV4-2 to TRBJ2-7; D may be TRBD1 (6 bases). This CDR3 comprises 13 residues. Per germline, CDR1 LGHNA and CDR2 YNFKEQ. The V and J ends lost 0 bases and 7 bases respectively, with 10 bases between them. The CDR3 DNA reads TGTGCCAGCAGCCAAGAATTCGACAGGGAGCAGTACTTC. Protein: CASSQEFDREQYF.

This chain uses TRBV27 with TRBJ2-5, with TRBD2 matching 8 bases. Germline CDR1 and CDR2: MNHEY and SMNVEV (reference sequence). CDR3 length: 14 amino acids. After removal of 3 bases from V and 5 bases from J, the junction contained 5 bases not matched to a gene. The CDR3 reads CASSFSPSGETQYF. Here the CDR3 DNA reads TGTGCCAGCAGTTTCTCCCCTAGCGGGGAGACCCAGTACTTC.

This clone appeared a few times. CDR3 sequence: CASSPRVPLAGGYNEQFF. The DNA for the CDR3 is TGTGCCAGCAGCCCCAGAGTCCCCTTAGCGGGGGGGTACAATGAGCAGTTCTTC. The chain is built from TRBV14 and TRBJ2-1; 11 bases line up with TRBD2. J lost 4 bases, V lost 4 bases, and 12 bases had no gene match. CDR3 length equals 18 residues. Germline V gene lookup returns CDR1 SGHDN and CDR2 FVKESK.

The CDR3 DNA sequence: TGCGCCAGCAGCCAAGATCGCGGAGCGGGAGGCTCCTACGAGCAGTACTTC. The encoded protein is CASSQDRGAGGSYEQYF. The V gene is TRBV4-1, the J gene TRBJ2-7, with TRBD2 matching over 9 bases. The CDR3 runs 17 residues. Looked up from germline, CDR1 is MGHRA and CDR2 is YSYEKL. Germline trimming cut 0 bases from V and 0 bases from J; bases unmatched to any gene: 6.

The chain combines TRBV29-1 with TRBJ2-5, with TRBD2 identical over 9 bases. With 4 bases clipped from V and 4 bases from J, the junction kept 4 bases outside the gene matches. The CDR3 has 13 residues. Germline V gene sequence: CDR1 SQVTM, CDR2 ANQGSEA. CDR3 coding DNA: TGCAGCGTTGGGGGGACTAGCACAGAGACCCAGTACTTC. Amino acid sequence: CSVGGTSTETQYF.

The V and J genes are TRBV3-1 (or the pseudogene TRBV3-2) and TRBJ2-1; possibly TRBD2 for D (6 bases). Germline values: CDR1 LGHDT, CDR2 YNNKEL (reference sequence). The V gene lost 0 bases and the J gene lost 7 bases, with 13 bases spanning the gap. CDR3 length: 15 residues. CDR3 amino acids: CASSQDAGIWNEQFF. DNA for the CDR3: TGTGCCAGCAGCCAAGACGCGGGAATCTGGAATGAGCAGTTCTTC.

The chain is built from TRBV19 and TRBJ1-2; maybe TRBD1 (6 bases). Trimming took 3 bases from V and 4 from J, leaving 15 bases between them. This CDR3 is 15 amino acids long. Germline V gene sequence: CDR1 LNHDA, CDR2 SQIVND (reference sequence). CDR3 in DNA: TGTGCCAGTAGTATCTCGGGGGGCGGTTTCTATGGCTACACCTTC. Translating gives CASSISGGGFYGYTF.

The V gene is TRBV19, the J gene TRBJ1-2; weak D call: TRBD1 (5 bases). Looked up from germline, CDR1 is LNHDA and CDR2 is SQIVND (reference sequence). The CDR3 is 14 amino acids. Trimming pared 7 bases from V and 4 bases from J, leaving 16 bases between. The CDR3 region has the DNA TGTGCCAGTACCCCAGGGCAAGGGGCCTATGGCTACACCTTC. Translation: CASTPGQGAYGYTF.

The chain combines TRBV19 with TRBJ1-2; D not certain. V was clipped by 3 bases and J by 9 bases, with 11 bases between them. The CDR3 loop spans 12 amino acids. Germline CDR1 and CDR2: LNHDA and SQIVND (reference sequence). The CDR3 region has the DNA TGTGCCAGTAGTATGACGGGGAGTCGCTACACCTTC. The encoded protein is CASSMTGSRYTF.

The genes are TRBV5-6 and TRBJ2-7; D unclear. The ends were cut back, 4 bases at V and 3 bases at J, with 5 bases in the middle. The CDR3 consists of 11 residues. The germline CDR1 and CDR2 sequences are SGHDT and YYEEEE. CDR3 in amino acids: CASSLNYEQYF. The DNA for the CDR3 is TGTGCCAGCAGCCTTAACTACGAGCAGTACTTC.

CDR3 amino acids: CASSSGLQELGQYF. CDR3 in DNA: TGTGCCAGCAGCTCGGGACTCCAGGAGCTGGGGCAGTACTTC. This chain connects TRBV5-4 to TRBJ2-7, with D perhaps matching TRBD2 (6 bases). CDR3 size: 14 residues. Germline V lookup: CDR1 SGHNT, CDR2 YYREEE (reference sequence). The V and J ends lost 3 bases and 9 bases respectively, with 19 bases between them. Looking up the rest from reference TRBV5-4 and TRBJ2-7 gives the full variable domain: ETGVTQSPTHLIKTRGQQVTLRCSSQSGHNTVSWYQQALGQGPQFIFQYYREEENGRGNFPPRFSGLQFPNYSSELNVNALELDDSALYLCASSSGLQELGQYFGPGTRLTVT.

Remarks on this clone: Other nucleotide sequences in the sample specify the same CDR3. The chain combines TRBV18 with TRBJ2-1; 8 bases are shared with TRBD2. The J segment lost 7 bases and the V segment lost 3 bases, leaving 8 bases of the junction unmatched. The CDR3 totals 15 residues. Per germline, CDR1 KGHSH and CDR2 LQKENI. The CDR3 region has the DNA TGTGCCAGCTCACCTCCGCTAGCGGGCCCGAATGAGCAGTTCTTC. The encoded protein is CASSPPLAGPNEQFF.

V gene TRBV24-1 combines with J gene TRBJ2-5; perhaps TRBD1 as D (6 bases). Germline loops: CDR1 KGHDR, CDR2 SFDVKD. Trimming took 4 bases from V and 5 from J, leaving 16 bases between them. This CDR3 is 15 amino acids long. CDR3 bases: TGTGCCACCAGTGACCAGGACAGCCCGGGGGAGACCCAGTACTTC. This encodes CATSDQDSPGETQYF.

Only a few counts were recorded for this clone. The rearrangement uses TRBV19 and TRBJ2-3; no definite D call. This CDR3 is 15 amino acids long. Trimming took 4 bases from V and 1 from J, leaving 12 bases between them. Germline values: CDR1 LNHDA, CDR2 SQIVND (reference sequence). The CDR3, as DNA: TGTGCCAGTAGTACAGAGGTGGGCGGCACAGATACGCAGTATTTT. It is translated as CASSTEVGGTDTQYF.

The chain employs TRBV18 and TRBJ1-5; TRBD1 agrees at 9 bases. Germline-derived CDR1 and CDR2 are KGHSH and LQKENI. CDR3 length: 18 residues. V shed 6 bases, J shed 6 bases, and the junction held 18 bases outside the gene matches. In nucleotides, the CDR3 is TGTGCCAGCTCCCGAAAAAGTTCCGGGACAGGGTCAGTTCAGCCCCAGCATTTT. It yields the protein CASSRKSSGTGSVQPQHF. Based on the CDR3 plus reference TRBV18 and TRBJ1-5, the full variable domain is NAGVMQNPRHLVRRRGQEARLRCSPMKGHSHVYWYRQLPEEGLKFMVYLQKENIIDESGMPKERFSAEFPKEGPSILRIQQVVRGDSAAYFCASSRKSSGTGSVQPQHFGDGTRLSIL.

On this clone: Other DNA sequences within the sample encode an identical CDR3. The rearrangement links TRBV7-2 to TRBJ2-7, with 8 bases lining up with TRBD1. Germline V lookup: CDR1 SGHTA, CDR2 FQGNSA. The CDR3 extends over 14 amino acids. The V and J ends lost 3 bases and 4 bases, in that order; junction bases with no gene match: 5. CDR3 amino acids: CASSLGRGQYEQYF. Written as DNA, the CDR3 is TGTGCCAGCAGCTTGGGCAGGGGGCAATACGAGCAGTACTTC.

The chain carries TRBV27 and TRBJ1-1; 7 bases fit TRBD1. Germline V lookup: CDR1 MNHEY, CDR2 SMNVEV (reference sequence). The CDR3 contains 14 residues. V lost 2 bases to trimming and J lost 5 bases; unmatched junction nucleotides: 5. The CDR3 nucleotides read TGTGCCAGCAGTTTACAGGGGGTCTTGACTGAAGCTTTCTTT. Its translation: CASSLQGVLTEAFF.